This is a list of T cell receptor beta chains from one sample in a study of T cells in Graves' hyperthyroidism and ophthalmopathy. From the multiplex PCR reads, TCRdb called clonotypes with MiXCR, one entry per CDR3 protein. The profile shows about 210,000 distinct CDR3 sequences, approximately 17% of them singletons. Specimen: blood. Receptors originate from a man in his forties or fifties with Graves' hyperthyroidism. CDR3s include the opening cysteine and the closing phenylalanine or tryptophan. Each record gives: J gene, V gene, D gene, clone size, CDR3 protein, CDR3 DNA. D genes are given only for firm matches. Each size is once, few, many, or a class for an expanded clone.

j_gene: TRBJ2-1; v_gene: TRBV18; d_gene: TRBD2; abundance: many; CDR3aa: CASSPGLAGGNEQFF; CDR3nt: TGTGCCAGCTCACCGGGACTAGCGGGAGGAAATGAGCAGTTCTTC
j_gene: TRBJ1-5; v_gene: TRBV4-3; d_gene: .; abundance: few; CDR3aa: CASSQENGQPQHF; CDR3nt: TGCGCCAGCAGCCAAGAGAATGGTCAGCCCCAGCATTTT
j_gene: TRBJ2-1; v_gene: TRBV20-1; d_gene: .; abundance: few; CDR3aa: CSARAAWDEQFF; CDR3nt: TGCAGTGCTAGGGCCGCTTGGGATGAGCAGTTCTTC
j_gene: TRBJ2-3; v_gene: TRBV12-3/TRBV12-4; d_gene: TRBD2; abundance: few; CDR3aa: CASSSSGRASGTDTQYF; CDR3nt: TGTGCCAGCAGTTCTAGCGGGAGGGCCTCGGGCACAGATACGCAGTATTTT
j_gene: TRBJ1-2; v_gene: TRBV7-9; d_gene: TRBD1; abundance: once; CDR3aa: CASSIGTGEYGYTF; CDR3nt: TGTGCCAGCAGCATCGGGACAGGGGAATATGGCTACACCTTC
j_gene: TRBJ2-3; v_gene: TRBV30; d_gene: .; abundance: many; CDR3aa: CAWRSQGRFPDTQYF; CDR3nt: TGTGCCTGGAGAAGCCAAGGGAGGTTTCCAGATACGCAGTATTTT
j_gene: TRBJ1-1; v_gene: TRBV6-5; d_gene: .; abundance: many; CDR3aa: CASSYSLATSRMNTEAFF; CDR3nt: TGTGCCAGCAGTTACTCCCTTGCAACGAGCCGCATGAACACTGAAGCTTTCTTT
j_gene: TRBJ2-7; v_gene: TRBV6-1; d_gene: .; abundance: few; CDR3aa: CASNPAGTTSSYEQYF; CDR3nt: TGTGCCAGCAACCCGGCCGGGACGACTAGCTCCTACGAGCAGTACTTC
j_gene: TRBJ2-7; v_gene: TRBV2; d_gene: .; abundance: many; CDR3aa: CASSDSGSSSYEQYF; CDR3nt: TGTGCCAGCAGTGATTCAGGGTCCAGCTCCTACGAGCAGTACTTC
j_gene: TRBJ1-5; v_gene: TRBV20-1; d_gene: .; abundance: many; CDR3aa: CSARLQGGSNQPQHF; CDR3nt: TGCAGTGCTAGGTTGCAGGGCGGGAGCAATCAGCCCCAGCATTTT
j_gene: TRBJ1-3; v_gene: TRBV18; d_gene: .; abundance: many; CDR3aa: CASSPTGDSPGNTIYF; CDR3nt: TGTGCCAGCTCACCTACAGGTGACTCTCCTGGAAACACCATATATTTT
j_gene: TRBJ1-4; v_gene: TRBV28; d_gene: .; abundance: few; CDR3aa: CASSFNRDGTNEKLFF; CDR3nt: TGTGCCAGCAGTTTTAACCGGGACGGCACTAATGAAAAACTGTTTTTT
j_gene: TRBJ2-5; v_gene: TRBV18; d_gene: TRBD1; abundance: many; CDR3aa: CASSPRDRVSETQYF; CDR3nt: TGTGCCAGCTCACCACGGGACAGGGTTTCAGAGACCCAGTACTTC